This entry concerns a single T cell receptor (beta chain). Its antigen is not known. This entry comes from a study of cytomegalovirus exposure and HLA in healthy donors. As for the study in general: The roughly 120 validation repertoires matched the roughly 630 first-cohort repertoires in platform, a later analysis reported. Regarding the study as a whole: Most TCR sequences were uncommon, yet certain public TCRs appeared in many donors. In vitro data verified three CMV-associated chains as specific for CMV antigens. That first-cohort TCR clusters tended to co-occur in the 95 to 150 validation repertoires was found in a later analysis.

Profiling relied on immunoSEQ multiplex PCR, and the TCRdb table lists in-frame clones only, not all of them. The table records approximately 220,000 clones, approximately 90% of them present only once. Trimming pared 3 bases from V and 8 bases from J, leaving 10 bases between. The CDR3 consists of 13 residues. Per the germline V gene, CDR1 is SGHDN and CDR2 is FVKESK. This sequence was found in a woman under 30 in good health and CMV-seronegative. The sequencing sample was made of PBMCs. This sequence joins TRBV14 and TRBJ1-4; D unclear. This CDR3 is CASSQSIGEKLFF. The CDR3 DNA follows: TGTGCCAGCAGCCAGTCTATCGGGGAAAAACTGTTTTTT.